This TCR beta chain was obtained from a study of shared clonotypes between healthy human individuals. Findings and caveats of the study: How much donors shared clonotypes was expected to be affected by sequencing depth.

Naive CD8 cells comprised CD45RO-negative, CCR7-positively selected cells, excluding terminally differentiated effector memory CD45RA+ cells. The repertoire was sequenced with immunoSEQ multiplex PCR; TCRdb's copy has only in-frame clones and lacks some. The sample has roughly 810,000 clones, 90% to 98% seen once; the top ten hold under 0.3%. Comment on this clone: Antigen specificity is unknown.

Losses at the gene ends were 0 bases for V and 4 bases for J; bases not matched to a gene: 4. From germline, CDR1 is LGHNA and CDR2 YSLEER. This CDR3 region has 15 residues. The specimen was naive CD8+ T cells sorted from blood. This receptor was taken from a man aged 30-40 years in good health. The genes are TRBV4-3 and TRBJ2-7; 9 bases are a match to TRBD1. The CDR3 protein is CASSQEWDRAYEQYF. The CDR3 DNA sequence: TGCGCCAGCAGCCAAGAATGGGACAGGGCTTACGAGCAGTACTTC.